These T cell receptor beta chains were read from a single sample in a study of shared clonotypes between healthy human individuals. The protocol was immunoSEQ multiplex PCR, while the TCRdb copy is restricted to in-frame clones and leaves out a portion. The repertoire holds roughly 2.4 million clones, with 90% to 97% as singletons. The specimen sequenced was naive CD4+ T cells sorted from blood. The receptors here all came from a man younger than 35 in good health. The CDR3 runs from the conserved cysteine through the conserved F or W. D genes are given only for firm matches. Clone size appears in some rows only: once, few, many, or a class for an expanded clone.

size	V	J	D	DNA	CDR3
.	TRBV28	TRBJ1-1	.	TGTGCCAGCAGTTCGGGCCACGCTCGGGCTTTCTTT	CASSSGHARAFF
.	TRBV5-1	TRBJ1-1	.	TGCGCCAGCAGCTTGGAGGCTTTTTGGGCGAACACTGAAGCTTTCTTT	CASSLEAFWANTEAFF
once	TRBV7-2	TRBJ2-1	TRBD2	TGTGCCAGCAGCTTAGAAAACGGGAGGGTCTACAATGAGCAGTTCTTC	CASSLENGRVYNEQFF
.	TRBV19	TRBJ1-2	.	TGTGCCAGTAGCCCCAACGTTGGGACCTCAATCTATGGCTACACCTTC	CASSPNVGTSIYGYTF
.	TRBV28	TRBJ2-1	.	TGTGCCAGCAGTTTAAGCAGGGGTGGAAATGAGCAGTTCTTC	CASSLSRGGNEQFF
.	TRBV28	TRBJ2-3	.	TGTGCCAGCAGTTTTCAGACTTCAGGAGATACGCAGTATTTT	CASSFQTSGDTQYF
once	TRBV10-1	TRBJ1-1	TRBD1	TGCGCCAGCAGTGAGGACAGGGCGAACACTGAAGCTTTCTTT	CASSEDRANTEAFF
.	TRBV9	TRBJ2-7	TRBD2	TGTGCCAGCAGCGTAGGGGGCGGGAGCTACAACGAGCAGTACTTC	CASSVGGGSYNEQYF
.	TRBV11-2	TRBJ2-5	.	TGTGCCAGCGGTGAGGGGTTGGGCAAAGAGACCCAGTACTTC	CASGEGLGKETQYF
.	TRBV7-9	TRBJ1-4	TRBD1	TGTGCCAGCAGCCCGGGACAGGGGGCTTCCTTAAATGAAAAACTGTTTTTT	CASSPGQGASLNEKLFF
.	TRBV5-6	TRBJ1-5	TRBD1	TGTGCCAGCAGCTTAAGGACAGGCGGACAGCCCCAGCATTTT	CASSLRTGGQPQHF
.	TRBV11-2	TRBJ2-7	TRBD2	TGTGCCAGCAGCCCACAGGCCAGCGGGGGCTACGAGCAGTACTTC	CASSPQASGGYEQYF
.	TRBV2	TRBJ2-7	.	TGTGCCAGCAGTGAAGCGCCCATAACAGGGTTAGAGCAGTACTTC	CASSEAPITGLEQYF
.	TRBV6-4	TRBJ2-2	.	TGTGCCAGCCAGAGGGTCCAGAACACCGGGGAGCTGTTTTTT	CASQRVQNTGELFF
.	TRBV2	TRBJ2-3	TRBD2	TGTGCCAGCAGAGCTGCGGGGGGCACAGATACGCAGTATTTT	CASRAAGGTDTQYF
.	TRBV30	TRBJ1-1	.	TGTGCCTGGACGTCTGAGAACACTGAAGCTTTCTTT	CAWTSENTEAFF
.	TRBV9	TRBJ2-2	TRBD2	TGTGCCAGCAGCGTAGGACTAGCGGGGGGTAACACCGGGGAGCTGTTTTTT	CASSVGLAGGNTGELFF
.	TRBV5-1	TRBJ1-4	.	TGCGCCAGCAGCTTGAAGTGGGGCGGGGAAAAACTGTTTTTT	CASSLKWGGEKLFF
.	TRBV6-4	TRBJ2-5	TRBD2	TGTGCCAGCGGGAGGGCGACGTACCAAGAGACCCAGTACTTC	CASGRATYQETQYF
.	TRBV6-1	TRBJ1-1	.	TGTGCCAGCAGTGAACAGGACCTATTTGGGAACACTGAAGCTTTCTTT	CASSEQDLFGNTEAFF
.	TRBV5-4	TRBJ2-7	.	TGTGCCAGCAGCTTGAATTCCTACGAGCAGTACTTC	CASSLNSYEQYF
.	TRBV4-1	TRBJ2-4	.	TGCGCCAGCAGCTCCCTCGTAGGGGGAAACATTCAGTACTTC	CASSSLVGGNIQYF
.	TRBV10-3	TRBJ2-1	TRBD2	TGTGCCATCAGTGAGGGTAGCGGGAGAGAGAATGAGCAGTTCTTC	CAISEGSGRENEQFF
.	TRBV19	TRBJ2-5	.	TGTGCCAGTAGCCAATGGACTGGGGAAGAGACCCAGTACTTC	CASSQWTGEETQYF
once	TRBV6-6	TRBJ2-7	TRBD1	TGTGCCAGCAGTTTGCAGGGGGTCTACGAGCAGTACTTC	CASSLQGVYEQYF
.	TRBV19	TRBJ2-7	.	TGTGCCAGTAGTATTACAGGCGGTGCCTACGAGCAGTACTTC	CASSITGGAYEQYF
.	TRBV27	TRBJ1-1	.	TGTGCCAGCAGTCTAAGGGGCGGGGGTGAAGCTTTCTTT	CASSLRGGGEAFF